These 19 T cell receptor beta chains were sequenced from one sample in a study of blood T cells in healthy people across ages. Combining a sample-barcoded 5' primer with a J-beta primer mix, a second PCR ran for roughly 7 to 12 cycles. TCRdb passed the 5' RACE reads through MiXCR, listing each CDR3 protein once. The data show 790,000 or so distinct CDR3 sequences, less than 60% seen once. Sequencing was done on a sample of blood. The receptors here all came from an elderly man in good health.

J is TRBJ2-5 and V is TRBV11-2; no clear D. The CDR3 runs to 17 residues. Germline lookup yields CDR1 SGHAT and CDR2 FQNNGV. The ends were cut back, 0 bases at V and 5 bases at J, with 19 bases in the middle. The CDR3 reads CASSLDMRQARSETQYF. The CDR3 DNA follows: TGTGCCAGCAGCTTAGATATGAGGCAGGCCCGGTCGGAGACCCAGTACTTC.

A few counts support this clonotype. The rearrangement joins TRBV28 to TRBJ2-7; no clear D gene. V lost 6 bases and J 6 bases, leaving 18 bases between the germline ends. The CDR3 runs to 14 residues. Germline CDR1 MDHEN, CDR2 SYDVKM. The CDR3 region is CASSPVGSTPEQYF. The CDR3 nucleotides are TGTGCCAGCAGCCCAGTAGGATCCACTCCCGAGCAGTACTTC.

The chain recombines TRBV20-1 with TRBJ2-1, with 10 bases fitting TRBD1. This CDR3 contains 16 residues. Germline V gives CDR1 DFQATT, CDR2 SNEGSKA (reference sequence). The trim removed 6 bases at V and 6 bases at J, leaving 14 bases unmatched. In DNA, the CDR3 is TGCAGTGCCCAAGGGGTGGGGGACAGGGGCCTCAATGAGCAGTTCTTC. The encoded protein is CSAQGVGDRGLNEQFF.

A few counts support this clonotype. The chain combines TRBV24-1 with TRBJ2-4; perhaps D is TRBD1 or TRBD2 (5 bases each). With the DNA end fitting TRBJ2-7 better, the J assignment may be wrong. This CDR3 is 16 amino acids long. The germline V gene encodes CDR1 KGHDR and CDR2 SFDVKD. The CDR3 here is CATSESTTGPPYEQYF. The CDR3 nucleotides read TGTGCCACCAGTGAATCCACTACGGGACCACCCTACGAGCAGTACTTC.

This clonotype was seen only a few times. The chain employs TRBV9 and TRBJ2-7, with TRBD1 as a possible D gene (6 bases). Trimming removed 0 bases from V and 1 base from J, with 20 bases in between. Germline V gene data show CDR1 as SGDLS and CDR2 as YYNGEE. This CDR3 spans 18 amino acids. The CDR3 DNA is TGTGCCAGCAGCGTAGCAAGTAGGGGGTCTGAGGGGTCCTACGAGCAGTACTTC. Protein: CASSVASRGSEGSYEQYF.

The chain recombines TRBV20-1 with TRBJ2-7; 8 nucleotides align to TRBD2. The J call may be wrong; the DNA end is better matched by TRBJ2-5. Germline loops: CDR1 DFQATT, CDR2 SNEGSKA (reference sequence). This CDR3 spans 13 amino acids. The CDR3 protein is CSARTSDGKTQYF. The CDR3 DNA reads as TGCAGTGCTAGGACTAGCGACGGGAAGACCCAGTACTTC.

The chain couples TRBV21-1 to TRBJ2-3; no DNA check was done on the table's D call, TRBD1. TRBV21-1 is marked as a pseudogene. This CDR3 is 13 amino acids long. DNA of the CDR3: TGTGCCACCGGGACACGCAGAGAAAATACGCAGTATTTT. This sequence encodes CATGTRRENTQYF.

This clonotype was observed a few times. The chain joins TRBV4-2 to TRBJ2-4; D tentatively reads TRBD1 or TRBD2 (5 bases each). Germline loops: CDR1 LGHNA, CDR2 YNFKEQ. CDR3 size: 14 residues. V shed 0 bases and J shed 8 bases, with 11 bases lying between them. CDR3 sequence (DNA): TGTGCCAGCAGCCAAGAACAGGCGGAGGACATTCAGTACTTC. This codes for CASSQEQAEDIQYF.

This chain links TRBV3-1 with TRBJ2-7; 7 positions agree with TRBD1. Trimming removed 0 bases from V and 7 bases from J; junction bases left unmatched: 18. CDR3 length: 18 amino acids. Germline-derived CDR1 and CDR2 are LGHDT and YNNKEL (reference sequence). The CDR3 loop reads CASSQEENRDSEYNEQYF. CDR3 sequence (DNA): TGTGCCAGCAGCCAAGAAGAGAACCGGGACAGTGAATACAATGAGCAGTACTTC.

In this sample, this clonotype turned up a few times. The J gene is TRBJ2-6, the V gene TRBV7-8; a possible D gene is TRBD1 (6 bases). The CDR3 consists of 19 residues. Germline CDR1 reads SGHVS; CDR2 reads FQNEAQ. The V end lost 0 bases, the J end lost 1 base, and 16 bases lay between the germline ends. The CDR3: CASSLAGQSLGSGANVLTF. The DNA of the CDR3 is TGTGCCAGCAGCTTAGCGGGACAATCTTTAGGGTCTGGGGCCAACGTCCTGACTTTC.

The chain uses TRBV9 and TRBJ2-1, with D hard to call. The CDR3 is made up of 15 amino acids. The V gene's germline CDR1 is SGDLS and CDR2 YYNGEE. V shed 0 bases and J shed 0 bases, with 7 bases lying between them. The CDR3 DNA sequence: TGTGCCAGCAGCGTAGGCGATAGCTCCTACAATGAGCAGTTCTTC. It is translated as CASSVGDSSYNEQFF. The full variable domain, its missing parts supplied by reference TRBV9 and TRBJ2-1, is DSGVTQTPKHLITATGQRVTLRCSPRSGDLSVYWYQQSLDQGLQFLIQYYNGEERAKGNILERFSAQQFPDLHSELNLSSLELGDSALYFCASSVGDSSYNEQFFGPGTRLTVL.

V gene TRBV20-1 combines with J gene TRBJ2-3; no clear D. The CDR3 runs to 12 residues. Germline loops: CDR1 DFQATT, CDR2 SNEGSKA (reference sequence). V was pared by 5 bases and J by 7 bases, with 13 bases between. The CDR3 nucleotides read TGCAGTGCTGGTAGAGAGGCGAATACGCAGTATTTT. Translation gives CSAGREANTQYF.

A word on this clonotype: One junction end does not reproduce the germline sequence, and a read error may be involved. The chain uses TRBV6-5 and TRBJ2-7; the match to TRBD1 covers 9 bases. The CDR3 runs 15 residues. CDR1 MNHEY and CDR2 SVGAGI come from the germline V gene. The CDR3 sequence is CASSYSGQGIYGQYF. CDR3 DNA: TGTGCCAGCAGTTACTCCGGACAGGGGATCTACGGGCAGTACTTC.

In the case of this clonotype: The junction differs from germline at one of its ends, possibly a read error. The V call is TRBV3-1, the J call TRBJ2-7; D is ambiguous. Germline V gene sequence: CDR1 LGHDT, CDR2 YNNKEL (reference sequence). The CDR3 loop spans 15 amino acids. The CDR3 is CANSQGFSGSYEQYF. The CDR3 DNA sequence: TGTGCCAACAGCCAAGGTTTCAGTGGCTCCTACGAGCAGTACTTC.

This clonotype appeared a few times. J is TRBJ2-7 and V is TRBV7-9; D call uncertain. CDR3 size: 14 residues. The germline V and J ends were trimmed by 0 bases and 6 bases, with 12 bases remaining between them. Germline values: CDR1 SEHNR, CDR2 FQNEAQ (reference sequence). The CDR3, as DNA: TGTGCCAGCAGCTTAGCCCTGAACCTCCTCGAGCAGTACTTC. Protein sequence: CASSLALNLLEQYF.

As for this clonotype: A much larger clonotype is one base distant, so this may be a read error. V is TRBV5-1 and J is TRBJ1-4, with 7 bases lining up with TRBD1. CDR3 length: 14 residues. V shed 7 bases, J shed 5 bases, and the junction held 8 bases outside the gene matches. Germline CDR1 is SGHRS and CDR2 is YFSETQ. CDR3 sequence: CASGSGTANEKLFF. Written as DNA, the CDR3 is TGCGCCAGCGGCTCCGGGACAGCGAATGAAAAACTGTTTTTT.

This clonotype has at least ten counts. DNA of the CDR3: TGCGCCAGCAGCTTAGGGGTTGGACAGGGCGAGACCCAGTACTTC. Its protein product is CASSLGVGQGETQYF. The rearrangement uses TRBV5-1 and TRBJ2-5; the match to TRBD1 covers 8 bases. This CDR3 contains 15 residues. CDR1 is SGHRS, CDR2 YFSETQ, per germline. With V trimmed by 2 bases and J by 5 bases, 8 bases remained unmatched. Drawing the rest from reference TRBV5-1 and TRBJ2-5, the complete variable domain is KAGVTQTPRYLIKTRGQQVTLSCSPISGHRSVSWYQQTPGQGLQFLFEYFSETQRNKGNFPGRFSGRQFSNSRSEMNVSTLELGDSALYLCASSLGVGQGETQYFGPGTRLLVL.

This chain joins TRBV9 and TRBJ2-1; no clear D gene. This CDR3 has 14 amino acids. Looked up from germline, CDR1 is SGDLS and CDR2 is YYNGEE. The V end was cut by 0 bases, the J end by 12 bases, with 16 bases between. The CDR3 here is CASSVEARGDGQFF. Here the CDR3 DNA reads TGTGCCAGCAGCGTAGAAGCTAGAGGCGATGGGCAGTTCTTC.

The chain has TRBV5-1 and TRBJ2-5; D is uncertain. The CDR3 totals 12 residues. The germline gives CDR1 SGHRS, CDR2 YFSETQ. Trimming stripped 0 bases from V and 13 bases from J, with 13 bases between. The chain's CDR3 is CASSLESASMYF. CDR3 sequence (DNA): TGCGCCAGCAGCTTGGAGTCGGCCTCCATGTACTTC.